The 20 T cell receptor beta chains presented below share a single source sample, sequenced in a study of Siglec-9 on CD8 T cells in melanoma. Method: immunoSEQ multiplex PCR; TCRdb's copy keeps in-frame clones and lacks some. The table lists some 37,000 clones, 80% to 85% of them singletons. Sample: Siglec-9- CD8+ T cells sorted from blood. The receptors were sampled from a human donor in good health.

J is TRBJ2-5 and V is TRBV5-8; D is tentatively TRBD1 or TRBD2 (5 bases each). Trimming left V 3 bases short and J 4 bases short, with 13 bases between. CDR1 and CDR2 (germline): SGHTS, YDEGEE. This CDR3 has 14 amino acids. The CDR3 nucleotides read TGTGCCAGCAGCTCGGGACGGATGATAGAGACCCAGTACTTC. Translated, it gives CASSSGRMIETQYF. The whole variable domain, filled in from reference TRBV5-8 and TRBJ2-5, reads EAGVTQSPTHLIKTRGQQATLRCSPISGHTSVYWYQQALGLGLQFLLWYDEGEERNRGNFPPRFSGRQFPNYSSELNVNALELEDSALYLCASSSGRMIETQYFGPGTRLLVL.

The count of this clone is one. The chain couples TRBV21-1 to TRBJ2-7; TRBD2 is taken as the D call from the table, unchecked against the DNA. TRBV21-1 constitutes a pseudogene. This CDR3 contains 12 residues. The CDR3 sequence is CASSGEVYEQYF. The CDR3 DNA sequence: TGTGCCAGCAGCGGTGAGGTCTACGAGCAGTACTTC.

The chain has TRBV27 and TRBJ2-1, with D perhaps matching TRBD2 (5 bases). V was cut by 3 bases and J by 6 bases, with 9 bases left in between. The CDR3 extends over 13 amino acids. Germline V gene sequence: CDR1 MNHEY, CDR2 SMNVEV (reference sequence). The CDR3, as DNA: TGTGCCAGCAGTTTTACTAGAGCCAATGAGCAGTTCTTC. Its protein is CASSFTRANEQFF.

The rearrangement links TRBV6-6 to TRBJ2-1; weak D call: TRBD2 (6 bases). The CDR3 has 16 amino acids. Germline CDR1 reads MNHNY; CDR2 reads SVGAGI (reference sequence). The V gene lost 0 bases and the J gene lost 1 base, with 10 bases spanning the gap. Here the CDR3 DNA reads TGTGCCAGCAGTTACTCGATTGGGGGGTCCTACAATGAGCAGTTCTTC. This translates into CASSYSIGGSYNEQFF.

The V gene is TRBV25-1, the J gene TRBJ2-7; D possibly corresponds to TRBD2 (6 bases). Trimming took 6 bases from V and 3 from J, leaving 9 bases between them. The CDR3 runs to 12 residues. Per germline, CDR1 MGHDK and CDR2 SYGVNS. DNA for the CDR3: TGTGCCAGCAGGGGGGGAGGCTACGAGCAGTACTTC. Translated: CASRGGGYEQYF.

Written as DNA, the CDR3 is TGTGCCAGCAGCCGCCCAAATTGGGACAGGGACAGGGCAGCAACTAATGAAAAACTGTTTTTT. Translating it yields CASSRPNWDRDRAATNEKLFF. The chain recombines TRBV14 with TRBJ1-4; 9 bases line up with TRBD1. The CDR3 is 21 residues long. J lost 0 bases, V lost 4 bases, and 18 bases had no gene match. CDR1 and CDR2 (germline): SGHDN, FVKESK.

V is TRBV7-6 and J is TRBJ2-1; D is possibly TRBD2 (5 bases). From germline, CDR1 is SGHVS and CDR2 FNYEAQ. Trimming stripped 5 bases from V and 8 bases from J, with 13 bases between. CDR3 length: 13 amino acids. CDR3: CASSPPAGDEQFF. Written as DNA, the CDR3 is TGTGCCAGCAGCCCACCCGCCGGGGATGAGCAGTTCTTC.

V and J are TRBV9 and TRBJ1-2; TRBD1 matches at 8 bases. V lost 0 bases to trimming and J lost 8 bases; unmatched junction nucleotides: 6. The germline V gene encodes CDR1 SGDLS and CDR2 YYNGEE. This CDR3 contains 14 residues. The CDR3 nucleotides are TGTGCCAGCAGCGTAGAGCAGGGGGCGCGAGGCTACACCTTC. Protein: CASSVEQGARGYTF.

The chain recombines TRBV27 with TRBJ2-7; D unresolved. Germline values: CDR1 MNHEY, CDR2 SMNVEV (reference sequence). With 3 bases removed from V and 0 bases from J, the gap between germline ends came to 6 bases. The CDR3 runs to 13 residues. The CDR3 loop reads CASSLGFSYEQYF. The CDR3 DNA follows: TGTGCCAGCAGTTTGGGGTTCTCCTACGAGCAGTACTTC.

V is TRBV28 and J is TRBJ2-6; 11 bases align to TRBD2. The CDR3 consists of 18 residues. V shed 8 bases, J shed 0 bases, and the junction held 9 bases outside the gene matches. The germline CDR1 and CDR2 sequences are MDHEN and SYDVKM. CDR3 in DNA: TGTGCCAGCGGAATTAGCGGGAGGGCACGCTCTGGGGCCAACGTCCTGACTTTC. The encoded protein is CASGISGRARSGANVLTF.

The rearrangement uses TRBV7-3 and TRBJ2-2; 7 nucleotides line up with TRBD2. The germline V gene has CDR1 SGHTA and CDR2 FQGTGA. CDR3 length: 15 amino acids. Germline trimming cut 4 bases from V and 0 bases from J; bases unmatched to any gene: 2. CDR3 sequence: CASSSSGTNTGELFF. The CDR3 DNA reads as TGTGCCAGCAGCTCTAGCGGAACGAACACCGGGGAGCTGTTTTTT.

The chain carries TRBV6-1 and TRBJ2-7; 10 nucleotides line up with TRBD1. The CDR3 length is 14 residues. CDR1 is MNHNS and CDR2 is SASEGT in the germline V gene. Trimming removed 6 bases from V and 4 bases from J; junction bases left unmatched: 6. The CDR3 region is CASRSGTGAYEQYF. In DNA, the CDR3 is TGTGCCAGCAGATCCGGGACAGGGGCTTACGAGCAGTACTTC.

V and J are TRBV10-2 and TRBJ2-1; D not certain. This CDR3 is built from 16 residues. Germline V CDR1 and CDR2: WSHSY, SAAADI. Trimming removed 2 bases from V and 0 bases from J, with 11 bases in between. The chain's CDR3 is CASSEDMRVSYNEQFF. CDR3 DNA: TGCGCCAGCAGTGAGGACATGCGTGTCTCCTACAATGAGCAGTTCTTC.

The chain carries TRBV11-2 and TRBJ2-7, with TRBD2 identical over 7 bases. Trimming at V came to 1 base and at J to 5 bases, leaving 8 bases not matched to a gene. Germline CDR1 SGHAT, CDR2 FQNNGV. This CDR3 region has 15 residues. CDR3 DNA: TGTGCCAGCAGCTTAGTCGGGGGGAGGGCGGACGAGCAGTACTTC. Residues: CASSLVGGRADEQYF.

The chain carries TRBV7-2 and TRBJ2-1; D may be TRBD2 (5 bases). CDR1 and CDR2 from the germline V gene are SGHTA and FQGNSA. The CDR3 runs to 16 residues. V was cut by 1 base and J by 4 bases, with 14 bases left in between. For the CDR3, the DNA is TGTGCCAGCAGCTTAGGGGTGACTACACCTTACAATGAGCAGTTCTTC. Amino acids: CASSLGVTTPYNEQFF.

This clone has a single count. This chain connects TRBV28 to TRBJ2-7, with 8 bases identical to TRBD2. The V gene end was trimmed by 2 bases and the J gene end by 6 bases; junction bases not matched to a gene: 6. Germline CDR1 MDHEN, CDR2 SYDVKM. This CDR3 spans 14 amino acids. The CDR3 region is CASSLTGGPGEQYF. As DNA, the CDR3 is TGTGCCAGCAGTTTAACGGGGGGGCCCGGCGAGCAGTACTTC.

The CDR3 DNA reads as TGCGCCAGCAGCCAAAGCGAAGGGGCGATTCAGCCCCAGCATTTT. Encoded protein: CASSQSEGAIQPQHF. This chain links TRBV4-1 with TRBJ1-5; the D gene is possibly TRBD1 (5 bases). The CDR3 totals 15 residues. Per the germline V gene, CDR1 is MGHRA and CDR2 is YSYEKL. Deletions cut 2 bases from V and 6 bases from J, with 14 bases between.

The chain uses TRBV6-1 and TRBJ1-3, with D possibly TRBD1 on 5 matching bases. CDR1 MNHNS and CDR2 SASEGT come from the germline V gene. The CDR3 length is 15 residues. V gave up 4 bases and J gave up 0 bases, with 10 bases separating them. DNA for the CDR3: TGTGCCAGCAGTGCACAGGCGCTCTCTGGAAACACCATATATTTT. Protein sequence: CASSAQALSGNTIYF.

V and J are TRBV7-2 and TRBJ1-1, with D unresolved. The CDR3 runs to 15 residues. Trimming shortened V by 1 base and J by 0 bases, and 9 bases separated the two germline ends. The V gene's germline CDR1 is SGHTA and CDR2 FQGNSA. The chain's CDR3 is CASSLEADLNTEAFF. In DNA form, the CDR3 reads TGTGCCAGCAGCTTAGAAGCAGACCTGAACACTGAAGCTTTCTTT.

The chain recombines TRBV4-1 with TRBJ1-1, with TRBD1 identical over 7 bases. With 5 bases clipped from V and 8 bases from J, the junction kept 5 bases outside the gene matches. Per germline, CDR1 MGHRA and CDR2 YSYEKL. The CDR3 is made up of 12 amino acids. The CDR3 here is CASSLTGSEAFF. CDR3 DNA sequence: TGCGCCAGCAGCTTGACAGGGAGCGAAGCTTTCTTT.